This is a list of T cell receptor beta chains from one sample in a study of blood T cell repertoires in COVID-19. This table comes from immunoSEQ multiplex PCR, and its TCRdb copy is limited to in-frame clones, with some not included. The sample shows 200,000 or so clones, 88% of them seen only once. Sequencing input: PBMCs or T cells enriched from blood (not recorded which). The source is a woman between 25 and 40 years old who had recovered from COVID-19. Each CDR3 is given with its conserved first and last residue. Fields, in order: CDR3 protein, J gene, D gene, clone size, V gene. The D gene is left open where the match is weak. Some rows mark clone size as missing; the rest say once, few, many or name a class of expanded clone.

CASSVGTSGLGEQFF,TRBJ2-1,TRBD2,-,TRBV9
CSARVQGEKFF,TRBJ2-1,TRBD1,-,TRBV20-1
CASSLGSGNEQFF,TRBJ2-1,-,-,TRBV27
CASSLSRGNTIYF,TRBJ1-3,-,-,TRBV27
CASSEDSSSGYTF,TRBJ1-2,-,-,TRBV2
CASSQDRYEQYF,TRBJ2-7,TRBD1,-,TRBV14
CASSLALRDTGELFF,TRBJ2-2,-,-,TRBV7-6
CASSSVYSNQPQHF,TRBJ1-5,-,-,TRBV6-2/TRBV6-3
CASSLGTPMETQYF,TRBJ2-5,-,-,TRBV5-6
CASSPQSGQLLNTEAFF,TRBJ1-1,-,-,TRBV18
CASSLGAGYNQPQHF,TRBJ1-5,-,once,TRBV5-5
CASGGTDNTGELFF,TRBJ2-2,-,-,TRBV7-7
CASSDSPTLNTEAFF,TRBJ1-1,-,medium-sized,TRBV6-5
CASSPPPGGLETQYF,TRBJ2-5,-,-,TRBV3-1/TRBV3-2
CASSFGSRKAFF,TRBJ1-1,-,-,TRBV12-3/TRBV12-4
CASSVGGGSGYTF,TRBJ1-2,TRBD1,few,TRBV9
CASAFGGYGYTF,TRBJ1-2,-,-,TRBV12-3/TRBV12-4
CASSLSGTSGNTIYF,TRBJ1-3,-,-,TRBV7-2
CASSYSGLYGYTF,TRBJ1-2,-,-,TRBV6-5
CASSSYGSSGNTIYF,TRBJ1-3,-,-,TRBV27
CASSRNSINYGYTF,TRBJ1-2,-,once,TRBV14
CASRYRASVEQYF,TRBJ2-7,-,-,TRBV3-1/TRBV3-2
CASGGLAGFTGELFF,TRBJ2-2,TRBD2,-,TRBV2
CASSEQSGDSPLHF,TRBJ1-6,-,-,TRBV7-2
CASSGLLKRQYF,TRBJ2-3,-,-,TRBV2
CASSLETGGSPLHF,TRBJ1-6,-,-,TRBV5-1
CASSDLRAFF,TRBJ1-1,-,once,TRBV25-1
CASSSGTGGTETQYF,TRBJ2-5,TRBD1,-,TRBV7-6
CATKQGEANEKLFF,TRBJ1-4,-,-,TRBV7-6
CASSPAIWQGLGQPQHF,TRBJ1-5,-,-,TRBV7-9
CASSGSGTGNYEQFF,TRBJ2-1,TRBD1,-,TRBV4-1
CASSTNSNQPQHF,TRBJ1-5,-,-,TRBV2
CASSPLLARETQYF,TRBJ2-5,-,-,TRBV5-5
CASSHSADRDGYTF,TRBJ1-2,TRBD1,once,TRBV14
CASSLFVQESTEAFF,TRBJ1-1,-,-,TRBV5-1
CASSSIGTYQAYEQYF,TRBJ2-7,-,-,TRBV7-9
CASGGEVEAFF,TRBJ1-1,-,-,TRBV6-5
CASSLGQGSQPQHF,TRBJ1-5,-,-,TRBV5-6
CASSIWEGSNTEAFF,TRBJ1-1,-,few,TRBV19
CASSLEAGEGTQYF,TRBJ2-5,TRBD2,once,TRBV5-4
CASSEGGGGMNTEAFF,TRBJ1-1,-,-,TRBV2